These 10 T cell receptor beta chains came from one sample sequenced in a study of cytomegalovirus exposure and HLA in healthy donors. Primers for the PCR totalled 60 Vbeta and 13 Jbeta. Data came from immunoSEQ multiplex PCR; TCRdb stores just in-frame clones and leaves some out. The repertoire includes some 120,000 clones, roughly 83% of them detected once, and roughly 2% sits in the top ten. The material sequenced was PBMCs. The receptors stem from a man between 18 and 29 years old in good health and CMV-seronegative.

V and J are TRBV25-1 and TRBJ2-4, with D perhaps matching TRBD2 (5 bases). This CDR3 has 13 residues. Trimming took off 4 bases at V and 8 bases at J, with 12 bases between the two ends. Germline V gene sequence: CDR1 MGHDK, CDR2 SYGVNS. The DNA for the CDR3 is TGTGCCAGCAGTGGGGATCGGGGAGACATTCAGTACTTC. Protein sequence: CASSGDRGDIQYF.

CDR3 nucleotides: TGTGCCAGCAGCTTTTCACAGGGGGTTAGAAATTCACCCCTCCACTTT. Translated, it gives CASSFSQGVRNSPLHF. V gene TRBV7-6 combines with J gene TRBJ1-6, with 8 bases fitting TRBD1. V was pared by 3 bases and J by 7 bases, with 8 bases of the junction left unmatched. Germline V gene sequence: CDR1 SGHVS, CDR2 FNYEAQ. The CDR3 contains 16 residues.

This CDR3 is CASSLGLAGGGWGFYEQYF. CDR3 sequence (DNA): TGTGCCAGCAGCTTGGGACTAGCGGGAGGAGGGTGGGGGTTCTACGAGCAGTACTTC. The V gene is TRBV5-4, the J gene TRBJ2-7; 13 positions match TRBD2. V lost 0 bases, J lost 3 bases, and 12 bases stayed unmatched. From germline, CDR1 is SGHNT and CDR2 YYREEE (reference sequence). The CDR3 is made up of 19 amino acids.

This chain joins TRBV7-2 and TRBJ2-1; TRBD2 matches at 11 bases. From germline, CDR1 is SGHTA and CDR2 FQGNSA. This CDR3 has 15 residues. V trimming: 4 bases; J trimming: 2 bases; junction bases outside the gene matches: 1. The CDR3 nucleotides read TGTGCCAGCAGCTCGACTAGCGGGACCTACAATGAGCAGTTCTTC. It encodes CASSSTSGTYNEQFF.

This clone was counted only a few times. The rearrangement links TRBV27 to TRBJ1-5; 7 positions agree with TRBD1. This CDR3 spans 15 amino acids. Germline loops: CDR1 MNHEY, CDR2 SMNVEV (reference sequence). V dropped 5 bases and J dropped 6; count of bases not matched to a gene: 10. CDR3 amino acids: CASSPTGIKIQPQHF. The CDR3 DNA reads TGTGCCAGCAGTCCGACAGGGATAAAGATTCAGCCCCAGCATTTT.

This clone was detected only a few times. The chain joins TRBV2 to TRBJ2-7; tentative D call: TRBD2 (5 bases). The ends were cut back, 5 bases at V and 4 bases at J, with 9 bases in the middle. Germline V gene sequence: CDR1 SNHLY, CDR2 FYNNEI. The CDR3 extends over 12 amino acids. The CDR3 sequence: CASSLRGYEQYV. DNA for the CDR3: TGTGCCAGCAGTCTCCGCGGGTACGAGCAGTACGTC.

Only a few counts were recorded for this clone. The rearrangement uses TRBV21-1 and TRBJ2-7; the table's D call, TRBD2, has no DNA check behind it. TRBV21-1 is a pseudogene. The CDR3 is 15 amino acids. The CDR3, as DNA: TGTGCCAGCAGCAAAGTTGGAGCGGGAGGGAGCGAGCAGTACTTC. Translating gives CASSKVGAGGSEQYF.

The chain is built from TRBV7-9 and TRBJ2-2; D is unclear. CDR1 and CDR2 (germline): SEHNR, FQNEAQ (reference sequence). V lost 5 bases and J 1 base, leaving 14 bases between the germline ends. The CDR3 is made up of 16 amino acids. The CDR3, as DNA: TGTGCCAGCAGCCCCATGGGCAAGATGAACACCGGGGAGCTGTTTTTT. It codes for CASSPMGKMNTGELFF. The full variable domain, in which reference TRBV7-9 and TRBJ2-2 provide the parts outside the CDR3, is DTGVSQNPRHKITKRGQNVTFRCDPISEHNRLYWYRQTLGQGPEFLTYFQNEAQLEKSRLLSDRFSAERPKGSFSTLEIQRTEQGDSAMYLCASSPMGKMNTGELFFGEGSRLTVL.

As for this clone: The sample holds other DNA sequences that translate to the same CDR3. The chain is built from TRBV7-9 and TRBJ2-5; 8 bases are a match to TRBD2. The CDR3 covers 15 residues. The germline gives CDR1 SEHNR, CDR2 FQNEAQ (reference sequence). Trimming at V came to 3 bases and at J to 2 bases, leaving 5 bases not matched to a gene. CDR3 nucleotide sequence: TGTGCCAGCAGCTTTTCGGCTAGCGGGCAAGAGACCCAGTACTTC. Residues: CASSFSASGQETQYF.

The chain has TRBV13 and TRBJ2-1, with D possibly matching TRBD2 (6 bases). The germline V gene encodes CDR1 PRHDT and CDR2 FYEKMQ (reference sequence). The CDR3 is 15 amino acids. Trimming left V 3 bases short and J 4 bases short, with 13 bases between. DNA for the CDR3: TGTGCCAGCAGCTTCGCGGGACGGAATTACAATGAGCAGTTCTTC. It yields the protein CASSFAGRNYNEQFF.